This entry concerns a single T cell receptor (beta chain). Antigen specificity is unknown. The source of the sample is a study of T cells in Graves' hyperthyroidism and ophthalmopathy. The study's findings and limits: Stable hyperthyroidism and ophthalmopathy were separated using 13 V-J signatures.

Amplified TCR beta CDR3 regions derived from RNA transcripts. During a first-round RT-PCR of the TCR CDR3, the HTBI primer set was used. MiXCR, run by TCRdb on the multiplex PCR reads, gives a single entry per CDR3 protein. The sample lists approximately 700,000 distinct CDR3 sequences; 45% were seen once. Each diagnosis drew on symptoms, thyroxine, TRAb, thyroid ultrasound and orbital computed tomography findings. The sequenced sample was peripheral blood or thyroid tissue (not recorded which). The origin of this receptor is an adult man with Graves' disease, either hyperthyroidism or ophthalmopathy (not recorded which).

The CDR3 DNA reads TGTGCCAGCAGTTCGGGACAGGAGCATTCACCCCTCCACTTT. It yields the protein CASSSGQEHSPLHF. This sequence joins TRBV12-3 or TRBV12-4 and TRBJ1-6; 8 bases are shared with TRBD1. V shed 4 bases, J shed 8 bases, and the junction held 4 bases outside the gene matches. The CDR3 has 14 amino acids.